This T cell receptor (beta chain) was sequenced during a study of Ad26.COV2.S vaccination and SARS-CoV-2 variants (dated by TCRdb to 2020 to 2022). The study in broad terms: The specificity and breadth of SARS-CoV-2-reactive T cell receptors after Ad26.COV2.S vaccination were assessed by TCRbeta repertoire sequencing. A total of 32 samples were included in the TCR-sequenced set, comprising roughly 20 Ad26.COV2.S vaccine recipients, 5 placebo recipients and 8 SARS-CoV-2 convalescent individuals.

Beyond this particular receptor, the publication reports: Comparable non-spike TCR breadth was observed between vaccine and placebo recipients, consistent with only spike being contained in the vaccine. Spike-specific TCR breadth was higher in Ad26.COV2.S recipients than in placebo recipients (P = 0.0014). According to the authors, total T cell responses may have been underestimated by the TCR breadth and depth analyses. After vaccination, spike-specific CD8+ and CD4+ T cell responses were reported to show substantial breadth.

The immunoSEQ Assay was the method used to sequence TCRbeta CDR3 regions. After extraction, genomic DNA underwent amplification by bias-controlled multiplex PCR, followed by high-throughput sequencing. The study's own analysis went as follows. To quantify the absolute abundance of every unique TCRbeta CDR3 region, sequences were collapsed and filtered. T cell fraction was estimated by normalizing TCRbeta template counts to usable DNA, with usable DNA measured through amplification of reference genes found in all nucleated cells. Repertoire TCRs were annotated as SARS-CoV-2-specific when V gene, CDR3 amino acid sequence and J gene were exactly matched to a known reactive TCR set. MIRA supplied the reference SARS-CoV-2 TCR set, which was filtered for enrichment in COVID-19-positive ImmuneCODE repertoires so that public or cross-reactive TCRs were removed. Based on the MIRA antigens, annotated TCRs were further analysed at the level of specific ORF or position within ORF. Depth was the summed frequency of annotated unique rearrangements, while breadth was defined as annotated unique rearrangements over total unique productive rearrangements. Two-sided Wilcoxon rank-sum tests were applied when comparing TCR breadth between groups. TCRdb provides this immuneACCESS table in a form limited to in-frame rearrangements. Some clones are lacking; in checked studies, under half of them reflect an unresolved V gene, and why the rest are absent is not known. V, J and clone size derive from that table, while D and trimming were established from the DNA sequence. Recorded for this sample are fewer than 55,000 clones; roughly 80% of them occurred a single time. Roughly 45% of the sample lies in the top ten.

CDR1 and CDR2, looked up from the germline V gene, are SNHLY and FYNNEI. The cysteine opens and the phenylalanine closes a CDR3 of 14 amino acids. Here the CDR3 DNA is all that survives: 42 bases in frame from base 1. V and J are truncated by 4 bases and 0 bases respectively, leaving an intervening sequence of 7 bases. This clone is a singleton in its sample. Its binding antigen is unknown. No base qualities exist here, and no much larger clone lies one base off it. The intended sense of this specimen's time point label: individuals recovered from natural SARS-CoV-2 infection. The rearrangement joined TRBV2 to TRBJ2-1, with no reliable assignment of the D segment. The sample in question was peripheral blood, obtained after recovery from COVID-19. This clonotype originated in a human donor who had recovered from COVID-19. The DNA sequence is TGTGCCAGCAGTGCAGCGAGCTCCTACAATGAGCAGTTCTTC. Translated, it gives CASSAASSYNEQFF.